A single T cell receptor beta chain is shown here with its context. Its antigen is currently unknown. Trimming took off 3 bases at V and 0 bases at J, with 12 bases between the two ends. Per germline, CDR1 SNHLY and CDR2 FYNNEI. The CDR3 totals 15 residues. The sample originates from a study of cytomegalovirus exposure and HLA in healthy donors. Whole-study results and caveats: One later analysis, an examination of the roughly 110 validation repertoires, found that first-cohort TCR clusters tended to co-occur in them.

Measured with immunoSEQ multiplex PCR; TCRdb has only the in-frame clones, and not every one. The repertoire has 95,000 to 120,000 clones, under 97% of them found once; the top ten carry roughly 0.67%. The sequence was obtained from a woman younger than 35 in good health and CMV-seronegative. This sequence joins TRBV2 and TRBJ2-7, with D unresolved. Sequencing was performed on PBMCs. The CDR3 region is CASSESADFSYEQYF. CDR3 coding DNA: TGTGCCAGCAGTGAGTCCGCAGACTTCTCCTACGAGCAGTACTTC.